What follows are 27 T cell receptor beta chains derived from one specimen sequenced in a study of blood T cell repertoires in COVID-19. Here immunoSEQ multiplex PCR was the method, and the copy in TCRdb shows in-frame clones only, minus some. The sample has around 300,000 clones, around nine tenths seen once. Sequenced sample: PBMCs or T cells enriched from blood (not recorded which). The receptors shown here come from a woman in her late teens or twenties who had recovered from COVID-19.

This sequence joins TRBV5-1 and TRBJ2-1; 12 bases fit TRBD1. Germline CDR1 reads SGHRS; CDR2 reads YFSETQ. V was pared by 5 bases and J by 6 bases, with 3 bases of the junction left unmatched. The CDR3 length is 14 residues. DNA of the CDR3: TGCGCCAGCAGTTGGGGACAGGGGGCCAATGAGCAGTTCTTC. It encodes CASSWGQGANEQFF.

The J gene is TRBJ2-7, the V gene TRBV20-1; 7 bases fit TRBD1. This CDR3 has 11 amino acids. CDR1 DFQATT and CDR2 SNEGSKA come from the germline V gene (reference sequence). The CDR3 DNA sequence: TGCAGCCTCCGGGACAGCTACGAGCAGTACTTC. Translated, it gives CSLRDSYEQYF.

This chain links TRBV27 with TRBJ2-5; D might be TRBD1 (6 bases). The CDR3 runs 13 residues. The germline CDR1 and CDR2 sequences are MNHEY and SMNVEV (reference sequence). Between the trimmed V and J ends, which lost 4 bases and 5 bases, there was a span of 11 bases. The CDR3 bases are TGTGCCAGCAGTTGGACCCAGGGGGAGACCCAGTACTTC. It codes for CASSWTQGETQYF.

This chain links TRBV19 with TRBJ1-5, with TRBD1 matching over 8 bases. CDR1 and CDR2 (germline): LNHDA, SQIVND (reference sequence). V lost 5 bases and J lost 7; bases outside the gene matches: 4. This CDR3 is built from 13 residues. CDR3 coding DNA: TGTGCCAGTAGTTACGACAGGGGCCAGCCCCAGCATTTT. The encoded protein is CASSYDRGQPQHF. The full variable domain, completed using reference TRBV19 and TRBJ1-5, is DGGITQSPKYLFRKEGQNVTLSCEQNLNHDAMYWYRQDPGQGLRLIYYSQIVNDFQKGDIAEGYSVSREKKESFPLTVTSAQKNPTAFYLCASSYDRGQPQHFGDGTRLSIL.

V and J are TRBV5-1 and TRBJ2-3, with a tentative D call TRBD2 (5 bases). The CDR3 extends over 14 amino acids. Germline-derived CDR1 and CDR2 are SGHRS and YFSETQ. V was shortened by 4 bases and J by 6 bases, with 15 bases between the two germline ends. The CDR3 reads CASSLGLRADTQYF. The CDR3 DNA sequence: TGCGCCAGCAGCCTCGGACTGAGGGCCGATACGCAGTATTTT.

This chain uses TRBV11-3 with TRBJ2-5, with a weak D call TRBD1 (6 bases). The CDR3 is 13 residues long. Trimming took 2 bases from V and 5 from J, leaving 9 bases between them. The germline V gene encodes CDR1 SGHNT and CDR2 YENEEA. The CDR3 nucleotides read TGTGCCAGCAGCTTAAACAGGGTGGAGACCCAGTACTTC. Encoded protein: CASSLNRVETQYF.

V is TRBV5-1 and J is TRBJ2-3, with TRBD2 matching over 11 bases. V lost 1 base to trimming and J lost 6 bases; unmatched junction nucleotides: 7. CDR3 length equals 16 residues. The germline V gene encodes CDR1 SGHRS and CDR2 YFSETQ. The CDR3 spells CASSLREGLAVDTQYF. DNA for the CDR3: TGCGCCAGCAGCTTGAGGGAGGGACTAGCGGTCGATACGCAGTATTTT.

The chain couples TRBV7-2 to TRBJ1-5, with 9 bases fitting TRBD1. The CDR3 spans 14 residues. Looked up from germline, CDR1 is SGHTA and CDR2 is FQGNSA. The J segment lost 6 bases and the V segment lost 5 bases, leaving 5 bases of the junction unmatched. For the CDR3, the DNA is TGTGCCAGCAGCCAACAGGGGGCAGGTCAGCCCCAGCATTTT. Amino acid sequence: CASSQQGAGQPQHF.

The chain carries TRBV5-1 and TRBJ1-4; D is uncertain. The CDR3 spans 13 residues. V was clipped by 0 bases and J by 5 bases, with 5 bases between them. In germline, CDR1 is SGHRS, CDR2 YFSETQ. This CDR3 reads CASSLVQNEKLFF. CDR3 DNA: TGCGCCAGCAGCTTGGTCCAGAATGAAAAACTGTTTTTT.

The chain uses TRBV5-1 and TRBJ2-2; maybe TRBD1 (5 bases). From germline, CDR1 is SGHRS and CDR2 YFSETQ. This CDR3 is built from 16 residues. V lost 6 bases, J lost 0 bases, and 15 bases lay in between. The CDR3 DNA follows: TGCGCCAGCAACCCCCAACAGGCTCCGAACACCGGGGAGCTGTTTTTT. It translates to CASNPQQAPNTGELFF.

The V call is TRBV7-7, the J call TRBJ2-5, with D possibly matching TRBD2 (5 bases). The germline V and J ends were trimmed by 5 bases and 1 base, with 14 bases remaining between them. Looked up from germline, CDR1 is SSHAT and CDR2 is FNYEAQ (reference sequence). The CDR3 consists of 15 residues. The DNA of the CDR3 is TGTGCCAGCAGCGCCAGCGGCCAAGGCCAAGAGACCCAGTACTTC. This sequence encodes CASSASGQGQETQYF.

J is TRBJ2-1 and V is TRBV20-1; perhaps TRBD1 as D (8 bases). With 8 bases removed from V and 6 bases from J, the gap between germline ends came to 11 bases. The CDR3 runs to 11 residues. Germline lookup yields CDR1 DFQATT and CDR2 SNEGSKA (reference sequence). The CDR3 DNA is TGCAGTACAGGGGGGGCCAATGAGCAGTTCTTC. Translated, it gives CSTGGANEQFF.

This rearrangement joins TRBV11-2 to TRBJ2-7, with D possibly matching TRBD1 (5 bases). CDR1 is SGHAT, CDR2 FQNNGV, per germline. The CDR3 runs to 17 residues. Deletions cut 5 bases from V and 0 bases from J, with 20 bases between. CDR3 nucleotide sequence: TGTGCCAGCAGCGCCGTGGGGCAGGGCAAAACCTCCTACGAGCAGTACTTC. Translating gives CASSAVGQGKTSYEQYF.

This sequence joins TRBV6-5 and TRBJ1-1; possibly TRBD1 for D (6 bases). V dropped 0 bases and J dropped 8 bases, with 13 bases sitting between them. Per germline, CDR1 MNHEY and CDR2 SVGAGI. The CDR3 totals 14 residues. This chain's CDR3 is CASSYSTGFGEAFF. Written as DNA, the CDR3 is TGTGCCAGCAGTTACTCCACAGGGTTCGGGGAAGCTTTCTTT.

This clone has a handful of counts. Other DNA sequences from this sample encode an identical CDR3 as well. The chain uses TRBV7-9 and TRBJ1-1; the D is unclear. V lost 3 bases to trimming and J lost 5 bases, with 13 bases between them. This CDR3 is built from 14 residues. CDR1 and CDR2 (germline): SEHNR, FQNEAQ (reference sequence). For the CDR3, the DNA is TGTGCCAGCAGCTTGGGAGGGCTAGGAACTGAAGCTTTCTTT. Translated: CASSLGGLGTEAFF.

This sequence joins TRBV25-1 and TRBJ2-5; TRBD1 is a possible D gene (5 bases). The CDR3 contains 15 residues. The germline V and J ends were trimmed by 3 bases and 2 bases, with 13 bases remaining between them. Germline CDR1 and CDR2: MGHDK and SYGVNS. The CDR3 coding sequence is TGTGCCAGCAGTGAGGCTATTGCAGGGCAAGAGACCCAGTACTTC. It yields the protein CASSEAIAGQETQYF. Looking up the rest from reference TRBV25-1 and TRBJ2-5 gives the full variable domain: EADIYQTPRYLVIGTGKKITLECSQTMGHDKMYWYQQDPGMELHLIHYSYGVNSTEKGDLSSESTVSRIRTEHFPLTLESARPSHTSQYLCASSEAIAGQETQYFGPGTRLLVL.

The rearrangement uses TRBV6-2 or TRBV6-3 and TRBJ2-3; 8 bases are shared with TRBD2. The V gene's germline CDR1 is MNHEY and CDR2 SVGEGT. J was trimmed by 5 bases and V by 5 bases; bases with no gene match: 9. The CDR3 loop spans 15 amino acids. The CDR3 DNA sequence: TGTGCCAGCAGTCGGGGGGGCAGGGAGAAAGATACGCAGTATTTT. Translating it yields CASSRGGREKDTQYF.

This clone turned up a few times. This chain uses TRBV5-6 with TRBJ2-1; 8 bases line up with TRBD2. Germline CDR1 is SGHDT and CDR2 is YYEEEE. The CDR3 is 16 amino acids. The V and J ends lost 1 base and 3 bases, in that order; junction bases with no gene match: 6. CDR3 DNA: TGTGCCAGCAGCTTGTTTGGCGGGGGGAACTACAATGAGCAGTTCTTC. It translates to CASSLFGGGNYNEQFF. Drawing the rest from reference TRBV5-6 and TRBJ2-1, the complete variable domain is DAGVTQSPTHLIKTRGQQVTLRCSPKSGHDTVSWYQQALGQGPQFIFQYYEEEERQRGNFPDRFSGHQFPNYSSELNVNALLLGDSALYLCASSLFGGGNYNEQFFGPGTRLTVL.

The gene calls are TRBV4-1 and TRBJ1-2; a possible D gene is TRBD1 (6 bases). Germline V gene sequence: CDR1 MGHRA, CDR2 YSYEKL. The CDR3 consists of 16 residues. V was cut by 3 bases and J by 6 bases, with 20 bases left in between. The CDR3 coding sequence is TGCGCCAGCAGCCAGAATTACAGGGCCGCTCAGAATGGCTACACCTTC. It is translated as CASSQNYRAAQNGYTF.

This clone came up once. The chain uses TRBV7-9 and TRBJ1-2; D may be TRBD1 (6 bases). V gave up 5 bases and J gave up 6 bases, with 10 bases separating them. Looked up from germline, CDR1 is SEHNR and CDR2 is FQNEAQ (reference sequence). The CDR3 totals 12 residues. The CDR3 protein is CASSGQQHGYTF. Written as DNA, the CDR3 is TGTGCCAGCAGCGGACAGCAGCATGGCTACACCTTC.

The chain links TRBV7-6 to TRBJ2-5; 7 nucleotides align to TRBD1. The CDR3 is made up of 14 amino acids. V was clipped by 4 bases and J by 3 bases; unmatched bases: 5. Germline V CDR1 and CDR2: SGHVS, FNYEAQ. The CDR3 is CASSSRQGEETQYF. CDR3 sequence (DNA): TGTGCCAGCAGCTCCCGACAGGGCGAAGAGACCCAGTACTTC.

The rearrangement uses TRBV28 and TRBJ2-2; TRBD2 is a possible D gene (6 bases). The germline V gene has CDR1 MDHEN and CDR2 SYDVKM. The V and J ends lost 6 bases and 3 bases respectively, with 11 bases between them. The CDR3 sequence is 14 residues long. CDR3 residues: CASSGGPYTGELFF. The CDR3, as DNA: TGTGCCAGCAGCGGGGGACCGTACACCGGGGAGCTGTTTTTT. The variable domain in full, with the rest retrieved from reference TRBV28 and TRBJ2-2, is DVKVTQSSRYLVKRTGEKVFLECVQDMDHENMFWYRQDPGLGLRLIYFSYDVKMKEKGDIPEGYSVSREKKERFSLILESASTNQTSMYLCASSGGPYTGELFFGEGSRLTVL.

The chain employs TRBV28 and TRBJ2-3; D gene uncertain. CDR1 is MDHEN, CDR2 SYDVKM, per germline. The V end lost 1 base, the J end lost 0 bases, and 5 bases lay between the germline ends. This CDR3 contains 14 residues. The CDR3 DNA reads TGTGCCAGCAGTTTATATGGCAGCACAGATACGCAGTATTTT. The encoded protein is CASSLYGSTDTQYF.

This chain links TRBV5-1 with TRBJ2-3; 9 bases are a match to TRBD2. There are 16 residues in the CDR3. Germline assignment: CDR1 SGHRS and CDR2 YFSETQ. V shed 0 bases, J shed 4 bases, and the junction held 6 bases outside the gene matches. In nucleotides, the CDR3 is TGCGCCAGCAGCTTGGATCCAGCGGGAGGCGCAGATACGCAGTATTTT. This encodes CASSLDPAGGADTQYF.

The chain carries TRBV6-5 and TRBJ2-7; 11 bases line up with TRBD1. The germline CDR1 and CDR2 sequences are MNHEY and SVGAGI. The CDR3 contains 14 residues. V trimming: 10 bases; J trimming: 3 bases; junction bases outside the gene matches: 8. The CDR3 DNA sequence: TGTGCCATCGGACAGGGGGCCAACTTCTACGAGCAGTACTTC. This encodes CAIGQGANFYEQYF.

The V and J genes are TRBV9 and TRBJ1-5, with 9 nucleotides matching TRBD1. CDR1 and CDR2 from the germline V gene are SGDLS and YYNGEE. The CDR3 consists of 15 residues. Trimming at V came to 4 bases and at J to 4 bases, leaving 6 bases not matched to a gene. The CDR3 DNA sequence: TGTGCCAGCAGCCCCGGGACAGGGAGGAATCAGCCCCAGCATTTT. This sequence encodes CASSPGTGRNQPQHF.

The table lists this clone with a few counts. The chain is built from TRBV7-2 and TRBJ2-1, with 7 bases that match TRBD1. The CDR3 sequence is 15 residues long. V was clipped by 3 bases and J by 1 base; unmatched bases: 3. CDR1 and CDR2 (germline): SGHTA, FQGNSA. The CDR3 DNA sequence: TGTGCCAGCAGCTTTGTACAGGGGTCCTACAATGAGCAGTTCTTC. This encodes CASSFVQGSYNEQFF.